This entry lists 22 T cell receptor beta chains sequenced from one sample in a study of cytomegalovirus exposure and HLA in healthy donors. The PCR employed 60 Vbeta primers together with 13 Jbeta primers. The repertoire was sequenced with immunoSEQ multiplex PCR; TCRdb's copy has only in-frame clones and lacks some. This sample carries some 150,000 clones, over 60% of them seen once, and the ten largest clones take 1.5% to 2%. Sequences were obtained from PBMCs. These receptors originate from a woman in her twenties or thirties in good health and CMV-seronegative.

This clone was seen a few times. The chain couples TRBV6-1 to TRBJ1-4; 7 bases match TRBD1. Germline V gene lookup returns CDR1 MNHNS and CDR2 SASEGT. This CDR3 has 14 amino acids. The V segment lost 1 base and the J segment 16 bases; nucleotides outside the gene matches: 12. The CDR3 DNA follows: TGTGCCAGCAGTGAAGGGCAGGGGGGTAGAAGGCCGTTTTTT. The encoded protein is CASSEGQGGRRPFF.

This clone was counted only a few times. V and J are TRBV5-1 and TRBJ1-1; 7 bases line up with TRBD1. Germline V CDR1 and CDR2: SGHRS, YFSETQ. This CDR3 contains 14 residues. The V segment lost 4 bases and the J segment 1 base; nucleotides outside the gene matches: 4. The CDR3 DNA reads TGCGCCAGCAGCGCCGGGACAGCGAACACTGAAGCTTTCTTT. Translation: CASSAGTANTEAFF.

V gene TRBV10-3 combines with J gene TRBJ1-5, with no clear D. With 8 bases removed from V and 0 bases from J, the gap between germline ends came to 11 bases. Germline CDR1 and CDR2: ENHRY and SYGVKD. CDR3 length: 14 residues. CDR3 bases: TGTGCCATCTCAGAGGATTATAGCAATCAGCCCCAGCATTTT. Protein sequence: CAISEDYSNQPQHF.

The rearrangement joins TRBV7-7 to TRBJ2-7; weak D call: TRBD1 (7 bases). V was pared by 6 bases and J by 6 bases, with 12 bases between. The length of the CDR3 is 12 residues. Germline V gene data show CDR1 as SSHAT and CDR2 as FNYEAQ (reference sequence). CDR3 nucleotides: TGTGCCAGCAGTCCCCAGGGGGGCGAGCAGTACTTC. Protein: CASSPQGGEQYF.

This clone was counted a few times. The chain joins TRBV7-6 to TRBJ1-5, with a possible D match to TRBD1 (6 bases). The germline CDR1 and CDR2 sequences are SGHVS and FNYEAQ. This CDR3 spans 17 amino acids. The V end was cut by 5 bases, the J end by 0 bases, with 17 bases between. CDR3 sequence: CASSAGVWQYSNQPQHF. The CDR3, as DNA: TGTGCCAGCAGCGCAGGGGTATGGCAGTATAGCAATCAGCCCCAGCATTTT.

This clone has a single count. This chain connects TRBV27 to TRBJ2-5; 8 positions agree with TRBD1. The better agreement between TRBJ2-7 and the DNA end casts doubt on the J call. This CDR3 is built from 17 residues. CDR1 and CDR2 from the germline V gene are MNHEY and SMNVEV (reference sequence). CDR3 nucleotide sequence: TGTGCCAGCAGTTGGACAGGGATAGACCTTTCCTCCTACGAGCAGTACTTC. Its translation is CASSWTGIDLSSYEQYF.

V usage is TRBV6-5 and J usage is TRBJ2-7, with D perhaps matching TRBD1 (5 bases). CDR3 length: 13 residues. Looked up from germline, CDR1 is MNHEY and CDR2 is SVGAGI. The V end lost 5 bases, the J end lost 8 bases, and 16 bases lay between the germline ends. In DNA form, the CDR3 reads TGTGCCAGCAGTAGACCCTCAGGGTTGAAGCAGTACTTC. It translates to CASSRPSGLKQYF.

This chain connects TRBV6-6 to TRBJ1-2, with D unclear. This CDR3 is 12 amino acids long. Per the germline V gene, CDR1 is MNHNY and CDR2 is SVGAGI (reference sequence). V lost 0 bases, J lost 7 bases, and 6 bases lay in between. CDR3 amino acids: CASSYSPGGYTF. Here the CDR3 DNA reads TGTGCCAGCAGTTACTCCCCGGGTGGCTACACCTTC.

The chain recombines TRBV19 with TRBJ1-2, with D possibly TRBD1 on 6 matching bases. Trimming pared 5 bases from V and 2 bases from J, leaving 15 bases between. The germline V gene has CDR1 LNHDA and CDR2 SQIVND (reference sequence). The CDR3 loop spans 15 amino acids. The CDR3 loop reads CASSLKTGSNYGYTF. The CDR3 DNA sequence: TGTGCCAGTAGTCTAAAGACAGGATCGAACTATGGCTACACCTTC.

The J gene is TRBJ2-7, the V gene TRBV29-1; 14 nucleotides agree with TRBD2. Trimming removed 3 bases from V and 5 bases from J; junction bases left unmatched: 6. This CDR3 spans 15 amino acids. Germline V gives CDR1 SQVTM, CDR2 ANQGSEA. The CDR3 DNA reads as TGCAGCGTTGAGGGGACTAGCGGGAGATTCAACGAGCAGTACTTC. Translated: CSVEGTSGRFNEQYF.

This sequence joins TRBV28 and TRBJ1-4; D gene unclear. Germline lookup yields CDR1 MDHEN and CDR2 SYDVKM. The CDR3 has 14 residues. V was clipped by 8 bases and J by 5 bases, with 15 bases between them. CDR3 nucleotides: TGTGCCAGCGAAAAATCTCGGGGAAATGAAAAACTGTTTTTT. This encodes CASEKSRGNEKLFF.

This clone was counted once. The chain is built from TRBV10-1 and TRBJ1-2, with 7 bases identical to TRBD1. This CDR3 is built from 14 residues. V trimming: 6 bases; J trimming: 5 bases; junction bases outside the gene matches: 9. CDR1 is WNHNN and CDR2 is SYGVQD in the germline V gene (reference sequence). CDR3 coding DNA: TGCGCCAGCAGGGACAGGACAGCTCCTTATGGCTACACCTTC. This sequence encodes CASRDRTAPYGYTF.

The rearrangement uses TRBV5-6 and TRBJ2-2, with 7 positions matching TRBD1. The length of the CDR3 is 13 residues. CDR1 and CDR2 from the germline V gene are SGHDT and YYEEEE. J was trimmed by 5 bases and V by 4 bases; bases with no gene match: 2. The CDR3 spells CASSRGRTGELFF. CDR3 DNA: TGTGCCAGCAGCAGGGGGCGGACCGGGGAGCTGTTTTTT.

This chain uses TRBV19 with TRBJ2-7; TRBD1 is a possible D gene (5 bases). V was shortened by 3 bases and J by 3 bases, with 12 bases between the two germline ends. From germline, CDR1 is LNHDA and CDR2 SQIVND (reference sequence). The CDR3 sequence is 14 residues long. The CDR3 loop is CASSISGSIYEQYF. The CDR3 nucleotides are TGTGCCAGTAGTATTTCAGGGTCGATCTACGAGCAGTACTTC.

The V gene is TRBV7-2, the J gene TRBJ1-5; 8 bases align to TRBD1. The CDR3 is made up of 16 amino acids. J gave up 3 bases and V 6 bases, and 10 bases lay outside the gene matches. Germline loops: CDR1 SGHTA, CDR2 FQGNSA. The CDR3: CASSSRTGNYNQPQHF. The CDR3 bases are TGTGCCAGCAGTTCGAGGACAGGGAACTACAATCAGCCCCAGCATTTT.

This clone appeared a few times. This chain joins TRBV10-3 and TRBJ1-1, with 10 bases that match TRBD1. CDR3 length: 15 amino acids. CDR1 ENHRY and CDR2 SYGVKD come from the germline V gene. V lost 6 bases to trimming and J lost 3 bases; unmatched junction nucleotides: 7. CDR3 DNA: TGTGCCATCAGACGACAGGGGGCGCTGGACACTGAAGCTTTCTTT. Its protein is CAIRRQGALDTEAFF.

This chain connects TRBV5-6 to TRBJ2-5; a weak D match, TRBD1 (5 bases). From germline, CDR1 is SGHDT and CDR2 YYEEEE. V was trimmed by 2 bases and J by 2 bases, leaving 13 bases between them. This CDR3 has 15 residues. CDR3 in DNA: TGTGCCAGCAGCTTTTTAGGGGAAGGACAAGAGACCCAGTACTTC. Amino acid sequence: CASSFLGEGQETQYF.

The DNA of the CDR3 is TGTGCCAGCAGTTTAAAAACCCCCCGGGACAGGGGTTACGAGCAGTACTTC. Translated, it gives CASSLKTPRDRGYEQYF. The chain couples TRBV27 to TRBJ2-7, with TRBD1 matching over 10 bases. Germline V gene data show CDR1 as MNHEY and CDR2 as SMNVEV (reference sequence). J gave up 4 bases and V 2 bases, and 11 bases lay outside the gene matches. The CDR3 loop spans 17 amino acids.

With respect to this clone: Other DNA sequences from this sample encode an identical CDR3 as well. The chain recombines TRBV27 with TRBJ1-1; TRBD1 matches at 11 bases. Germline lookup yields CDR1 MNHEY and CDR2 SMNVEV (reference sequence). Germline trimming cut 5 bases from V and 2 bases from J; bases unmatched to any gene: 4. This CDR3 has 15 residues. The CDR3 here is CASSRGTGGNTEAFF. CDR3 nucleotide sequence: TGTGCCAGCAGTCGAGGGACAGGGGGAAACACTGAAGCTTTCTTT.

The V gene is TRBV5-4, the J gene TRBJ2-3; TRBD1 agrees at 8 bases. V lost 4 bases and J lost 3; bases outside the gene matches: 10. This CDR3 has 16 residues. CDR1 is SGHNT, CDR2 YYREEE, per germline (reference sequence). In DNA form, the CDR3 reads TGTGCCAGCAGCGTCCGGACAGGGTTTAGGACAGATACGCAGTATTTT. Amino acids: CASSVRTGFRTDTQYF. The whole variable domain, remainder taken from reference TRBV5-4 and TRBJ2-3, is ETGVTQSPTHLIKTRGQQVTLRCSSQSGHNTVSWYQQALGQGPQFIFQYYREEENGRGNFPPRFSGLQFPNYSSELNVNALELDDSALYLCASSVRTGFRTDTQYFGPGTRLTVL.

CDR3 region: CAAATGMNTGELFF. CDR3 bases: TGTGCCGCAGCGACAGGGATGAACACCGGGGAGCTGTTTTTT. This rearrangement joins TRBV27 to TRBJ2-2; 7 bases are a match to TRBD1. Losses at the gene ends were 11 bases for V and 1 base for J; bases not matched to a gene: 7. The germline V gene has CDR1 MNHEY and CDR2 SMNVEV (reference sequence). This CDR3 comprises 14 residues.

V gene TRBV28 combines with J gene TRBJ1-1, with D perhaps matching TRBD1 (6 bases). The CDR3 loop spans 12 amino acids. V lost 5 bases and J lost 10, with 14 bases in between. CDR1 is MDHEN and CDR2 is SYDVKM in the germline V gene. This CDR3 is CASSIPDSRAFF. The CDR3 bases are TGTGCCAGCAGTATTCCGGACAGCCGAGCTTTCTTT.